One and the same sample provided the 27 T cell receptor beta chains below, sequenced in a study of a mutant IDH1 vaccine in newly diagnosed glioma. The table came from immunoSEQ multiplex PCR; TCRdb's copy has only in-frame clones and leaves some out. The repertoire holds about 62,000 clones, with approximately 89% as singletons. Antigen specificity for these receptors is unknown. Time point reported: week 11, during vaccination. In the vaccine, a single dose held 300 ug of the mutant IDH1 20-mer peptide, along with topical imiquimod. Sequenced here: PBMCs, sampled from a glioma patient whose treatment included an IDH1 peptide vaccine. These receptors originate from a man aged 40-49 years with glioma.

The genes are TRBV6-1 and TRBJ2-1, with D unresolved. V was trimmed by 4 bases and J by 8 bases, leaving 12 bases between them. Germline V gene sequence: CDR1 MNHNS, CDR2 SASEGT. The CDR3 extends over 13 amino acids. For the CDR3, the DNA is TGTGCCAGCAGTGTCAAGCCTCAACATGAGCAGTTCTTC. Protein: CASSVKPQHEQFF.

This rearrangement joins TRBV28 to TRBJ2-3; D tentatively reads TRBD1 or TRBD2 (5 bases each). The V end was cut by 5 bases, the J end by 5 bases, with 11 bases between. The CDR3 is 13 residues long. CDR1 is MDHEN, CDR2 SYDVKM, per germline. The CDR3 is CASSRGDGDTQYF. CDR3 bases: TGTGCCAGCAGTCGGGGCGACGGAGATACGCAGTATTTT.

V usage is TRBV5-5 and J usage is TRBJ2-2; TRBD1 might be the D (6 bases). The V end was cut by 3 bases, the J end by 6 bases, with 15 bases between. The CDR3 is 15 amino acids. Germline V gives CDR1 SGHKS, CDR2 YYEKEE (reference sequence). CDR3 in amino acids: CASSYSSQGAGELFF. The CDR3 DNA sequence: TGTGCCAGCAGCTACAGCTCACAGGGAGCCGGGGAGCTGTTTTTT.

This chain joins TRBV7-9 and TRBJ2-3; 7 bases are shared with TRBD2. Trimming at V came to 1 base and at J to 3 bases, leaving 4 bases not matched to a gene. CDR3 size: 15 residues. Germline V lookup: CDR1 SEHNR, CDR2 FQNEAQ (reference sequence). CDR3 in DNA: TGTGCCAGCAGCTTAGTGGCTAGCGGAACAGATACGCAGTATTTT. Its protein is CASSLVASGTDTQYF.

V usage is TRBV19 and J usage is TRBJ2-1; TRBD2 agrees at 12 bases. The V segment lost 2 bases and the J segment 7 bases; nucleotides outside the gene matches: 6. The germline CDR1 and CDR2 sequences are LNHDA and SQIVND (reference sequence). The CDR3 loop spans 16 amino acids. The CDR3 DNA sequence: TGTGCCAGTAGTATATCGGCTAGCGGGAGGGGTAATGAGCAGTTCTTC. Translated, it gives CASSISASGRGNEQFF.

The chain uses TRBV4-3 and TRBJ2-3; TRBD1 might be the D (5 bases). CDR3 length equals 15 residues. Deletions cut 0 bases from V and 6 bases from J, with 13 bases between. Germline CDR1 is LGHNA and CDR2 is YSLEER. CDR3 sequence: CASSQDPDKTDTQYF. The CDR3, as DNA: TGCGCCAGCAGCCAAGACCCGGACAAAACGGATACGCAGTATTTT.

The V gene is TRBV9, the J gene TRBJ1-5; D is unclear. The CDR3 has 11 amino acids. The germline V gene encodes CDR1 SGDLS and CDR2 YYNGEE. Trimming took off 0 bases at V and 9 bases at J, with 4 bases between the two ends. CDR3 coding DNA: TGTGCCAGCAGCGTAGTTGGGCCCCAGCATTTT. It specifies CASSVVGPQHF.

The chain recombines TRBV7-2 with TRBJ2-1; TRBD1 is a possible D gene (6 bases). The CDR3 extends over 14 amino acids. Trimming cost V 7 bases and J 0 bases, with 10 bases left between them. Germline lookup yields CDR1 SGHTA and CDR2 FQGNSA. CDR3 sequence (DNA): TGTGCCAGCAAACAGGACAGCTCCTACAATGAGCAGTTCTTC. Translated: CASKQDSSYNEQFF.

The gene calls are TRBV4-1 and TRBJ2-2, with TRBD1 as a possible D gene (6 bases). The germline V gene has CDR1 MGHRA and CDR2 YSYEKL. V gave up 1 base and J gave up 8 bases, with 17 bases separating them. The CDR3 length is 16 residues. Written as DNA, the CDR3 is TGCGCCAGCAGCCAAGCGAGGGCAGGGGAGTCAGGGGAGCTGTTTTTT. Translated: CASSQARAGESGELFF.

The CDR3 spells CASSQRQGAAEAFF. The CDR3 bases are TGTGCCAGCAGCCAAAGACAGGGTGCGGCTGAAGCTTTCTTT. This sequence joins TRBV4-2 and TRBJ1-1; TRBD1 matches 7 bases. Germline-derived CDR1 and CDR2 are LGHNA and YNFKEQ. The CDR3 is 14 residues long. The V segment lost 2 bases and the J segment 6 bases; nucleotides outside the gene matches: 6.

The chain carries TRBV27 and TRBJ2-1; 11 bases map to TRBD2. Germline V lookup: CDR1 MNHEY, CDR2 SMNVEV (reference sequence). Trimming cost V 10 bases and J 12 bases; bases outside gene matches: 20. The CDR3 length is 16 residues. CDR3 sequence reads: CATAASLAGGQDWQFF. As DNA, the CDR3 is TGTGCCACCGCAGCATCCCTAGCGGGGGGCCAGGACTGGCAGTTCTTC.

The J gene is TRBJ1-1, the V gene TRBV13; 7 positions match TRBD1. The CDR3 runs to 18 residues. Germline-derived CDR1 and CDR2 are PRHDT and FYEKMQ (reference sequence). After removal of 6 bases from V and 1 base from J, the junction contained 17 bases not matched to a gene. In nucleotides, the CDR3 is TGTGCCAGCAGGCGTACACTTTGGGGAGGGGGCGCGAACACTGAAGCTTTCTTT. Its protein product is CASRRTLWGGGANTEAFF.

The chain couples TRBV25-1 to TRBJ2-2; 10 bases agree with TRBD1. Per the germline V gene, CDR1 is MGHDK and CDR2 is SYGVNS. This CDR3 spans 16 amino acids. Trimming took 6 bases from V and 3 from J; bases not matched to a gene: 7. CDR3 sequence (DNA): TGTGCCAGCAGCCTCGGACAGGGGGATTACACCGGGGAGCTGTTTTTT. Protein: CASSLGQGDYTGELFF.

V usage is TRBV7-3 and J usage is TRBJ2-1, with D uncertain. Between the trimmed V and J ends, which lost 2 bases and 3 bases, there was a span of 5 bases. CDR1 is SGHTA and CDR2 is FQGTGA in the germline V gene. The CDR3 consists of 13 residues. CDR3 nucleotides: TGTGCCAGCAGCTTATCTAGCTACAATGAGCAGTTCTTC. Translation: CASSLSSYNEQFF. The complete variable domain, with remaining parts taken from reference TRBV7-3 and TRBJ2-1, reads GAGVSQTPSNKVTEKGKYVELRCDPISGHTALYWYRQSLGQGPEFLIYFQGTGAADDSGLPNDRFFAVRPEGSVSTLKIQRTERGDSAVYLCASSLSSYNEQFFGPGTRLTVL.

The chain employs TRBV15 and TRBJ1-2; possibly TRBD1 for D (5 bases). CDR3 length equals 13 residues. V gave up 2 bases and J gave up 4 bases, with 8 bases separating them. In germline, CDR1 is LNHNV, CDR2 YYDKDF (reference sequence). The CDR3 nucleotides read TGTGCCACCAGCAGACAGGGACGCTATGGCTACACCTTC. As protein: CATSRQGRYGYTF.

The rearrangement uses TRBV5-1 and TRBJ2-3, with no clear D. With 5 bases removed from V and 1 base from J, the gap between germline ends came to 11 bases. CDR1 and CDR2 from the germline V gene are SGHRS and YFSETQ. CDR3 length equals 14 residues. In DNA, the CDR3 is TGCGCCAGCAGTATAGGTTCAGGCACAGATACGCAGTATTTT. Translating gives CASSIGSGTDTQYF.

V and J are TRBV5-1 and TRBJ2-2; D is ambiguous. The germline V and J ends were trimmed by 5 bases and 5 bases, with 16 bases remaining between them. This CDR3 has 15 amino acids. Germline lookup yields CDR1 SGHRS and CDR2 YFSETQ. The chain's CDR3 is CASSLDSTRTGELFF. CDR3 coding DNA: TGCGCCAGCAGTCTCGACTCTACTCGGACCGGGGAGCTGTTTTTT.

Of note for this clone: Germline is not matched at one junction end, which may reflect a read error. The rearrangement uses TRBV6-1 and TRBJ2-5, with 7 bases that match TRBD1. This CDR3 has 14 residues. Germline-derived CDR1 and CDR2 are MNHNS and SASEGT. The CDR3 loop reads CASSEGTAQETQYF. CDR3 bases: TGTGCCAGCAGCGAAGGGACAGCGCAAGAGACCCAGTACTTC.

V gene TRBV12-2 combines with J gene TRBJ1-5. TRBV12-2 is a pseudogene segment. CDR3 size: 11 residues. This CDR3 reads CASRLFQPQHF. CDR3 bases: TGTGCAAGTCGCTTATTTCAGCCCCAGCATTTT.

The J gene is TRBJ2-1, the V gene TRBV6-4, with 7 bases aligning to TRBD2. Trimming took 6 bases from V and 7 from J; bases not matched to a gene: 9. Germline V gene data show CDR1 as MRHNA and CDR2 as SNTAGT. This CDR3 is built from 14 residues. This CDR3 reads CASRRSGELNEQFF. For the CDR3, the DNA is TGTGCCAGCAGGAGGAGCGGGGAACTTAATGAGCAGTTCTTC.

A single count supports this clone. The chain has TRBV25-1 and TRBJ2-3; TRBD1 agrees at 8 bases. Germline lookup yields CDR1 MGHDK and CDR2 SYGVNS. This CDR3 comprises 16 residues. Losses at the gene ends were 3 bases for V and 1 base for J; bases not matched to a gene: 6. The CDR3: CASSEFRGLGTDTQYF. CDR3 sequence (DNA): TGTGCCAGCAGTGAGTTCAGGGGGCTAGGCACAGATACGCAGTATTTT.

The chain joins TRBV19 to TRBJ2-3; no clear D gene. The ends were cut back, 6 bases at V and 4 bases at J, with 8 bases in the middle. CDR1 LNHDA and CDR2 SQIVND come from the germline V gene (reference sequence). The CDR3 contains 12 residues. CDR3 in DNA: TGTGCCAGTAGCCTTTCCCCAGATACGCAGTATTTT. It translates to CASSLSPDTQYF.

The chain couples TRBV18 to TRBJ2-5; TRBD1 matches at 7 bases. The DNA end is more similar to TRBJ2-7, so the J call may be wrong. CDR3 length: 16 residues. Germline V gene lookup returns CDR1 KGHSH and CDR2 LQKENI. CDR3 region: CASSPRTGPSTYEQYF. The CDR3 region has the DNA TGTGCCAGCTCACCCCGGACAGGTCCGTCAACCTACGAGCAGTACTTC.

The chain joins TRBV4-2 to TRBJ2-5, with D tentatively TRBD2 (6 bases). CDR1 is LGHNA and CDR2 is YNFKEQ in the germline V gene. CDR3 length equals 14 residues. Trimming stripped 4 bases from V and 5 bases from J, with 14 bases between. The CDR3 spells CASSPGRTGETQYF. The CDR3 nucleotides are TGTGCCAGCAGCCCTGGGAGGACGGGTGAGACCCAGTACTTC.

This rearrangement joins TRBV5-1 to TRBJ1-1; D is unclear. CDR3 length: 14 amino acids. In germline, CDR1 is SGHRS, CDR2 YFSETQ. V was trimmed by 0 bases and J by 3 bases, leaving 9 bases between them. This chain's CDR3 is CASSLDTGYTEAFF. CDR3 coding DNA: TGCGCCAGCAGCTTGGATACGGGGTACACTGAAGCTTTCTTT.

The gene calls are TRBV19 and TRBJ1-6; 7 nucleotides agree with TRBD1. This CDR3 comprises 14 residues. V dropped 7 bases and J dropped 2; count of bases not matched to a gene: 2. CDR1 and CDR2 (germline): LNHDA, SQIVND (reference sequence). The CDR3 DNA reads TGTGCCAGTATGGGGACAGCCTATAATTCACCCCTCCACTTT. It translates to CASMGTAYNSPLHF.

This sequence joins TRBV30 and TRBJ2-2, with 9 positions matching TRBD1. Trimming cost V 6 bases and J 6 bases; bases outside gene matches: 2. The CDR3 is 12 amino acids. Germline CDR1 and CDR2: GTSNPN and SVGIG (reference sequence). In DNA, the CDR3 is TGTGCCTGCGGACAGGGGCCCGGGGAGCTGTTTTTT. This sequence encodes CACGQGPGELFF.